This T cell receptor (beta chain) is drawn from a study of blood T cell repertoires in COVID-19. Study context: Some COVID-19 samples were acute and others convalescent; all came from the United States, Italy and Spain. Sources were T cells, B-cell-depleted T cells, or PBMCs; the material itself was cDNA or gDNA.

This clone showed up just once. Per the study methods: Estimates of nucleated cell counts were drawn from the amplification of reference gene primers. Clones were read by immunoSEQ multiplex PCR, and TCRdb kept only the in-frame ones, dropping some. D and trimming come from the DNA, and the V and J calls and clone size come from that table. The profile covers 55,000 to 65,000 clones, with 70% to 85% appearing a single time and 5.6% taken by the ten largest. Germline CDR1 is MNHNS and CDR2 is SASEGT. There are 14 residues in the CDR3. The germline V and J ends were trimmed by 3 bases and 1 base, with 9 bases remaining between them.

The specimen was peripheral blood. The rearrangement uses TRBV6-1 and TRBJ1-1; D not resolved. The TCR originated in a woman aged 60-75 years with acute or convalescent COVID-19. The CDR3 spells CASSDGLKNTEAFF. The CDR3 bases are TGTGCCAGCAGTGACGGGTTGAAGAACACTGAAGCTTTCTTT.